This T cell receptor (beta chain) was sequenced for a study of T cell responses to AZD1222 COVID-19 vaccine. Produced via immunoSEQ multiplex PCR; TCRdb's table is partial and in-frame only. The sample lists 140,000 or so clones, about 93% seen once, with approximately 4% in the top ten. CDR1 and CDR2 (germline): SGHNT, YYREEE (reference sequence). This CDR3 contains 15 residues. This TCR was recovered from an adult who received the AZD1222 COVID-19 vaccine. The chain is built from TRBV5-4 and TRBJ2-5; 13 nucleotides line up with TRBD2. The specimen comprised peripheral blood, sampled 28 days after the second AZD1222 dose. CDR3 sequence (DNA): TGTGCTACGAGACTAGCGGGAGGTTCCCAAGAGACCCAGTACTTC. Translated: CATRLAGGSQETQYF.